This T cell receptor (beta chain) was recovered during a study of OX40 agonist ivuxolimab in advanced cancers. The method was immunoSEQ multiplex PCR; TCRdb's version includes in-frame clones alone and lacks a portion of them. Altogether about 68,000 clones are present, 80% to 90% being singletons, with the ten largest covering approximately 1.5%. The germline CDR1 and CDR2 sequences are SGHAT and FQNNGV. This CDR3 comprises 13 residues. J gave up 12 bases and V 0 bases, and 6 bases lay outside the gene matches. This receptor was obtained from an adult with an advanced solid tumor such as melanoma, head and neck, liver or kidney cancer. The source was CD4+ or CD8+ T cells sorted from blood, collected in a trial of the OX40 agonist ivuxolimab. The chain joins TRBV11-2 to TRBJ2-5; TRBD1 agrees at 8 bases. CDR3 amino acids: CASSLDSRGRKYF. In nucleotides, the CDR3 is TGTGCCAGCAGCTTAGACAGCAGGGGGCGAAAGTACTTC.